Listed below are T cell receptor beta chains from one sample, sequenced in a study of T-cell memory formation after mild COVID-19. TCRdb ran MiXCR on the 5' RACE reads and lists one entry per CDR3 protein. Among approximately 250,000 distinct CDR3 sequences listed, just over 15% were seen once. Sequencing used PBMCs or a T cell subset sorted from them (not recorded which). The receptors shown here come from an adult woman who had mild COVID-19 (a few samples of this study predate the infection). Cell type and time point are not known. CDR3s include the opening cysteine and the closing phenylalanine or tryptophan. The order of the fields is D gene, clone size, J gene, V gene, CDR3 protein, CDR3 DNA. The D gene is left open where the match is weak. Only part of the rows carry a size: once, few, many, or a class if the clone is expanded.

d_call: TRBD1
clone_size: .
j_call: TRBJ1-5
v_call: TRBV29-1
cdr3_aa: CSVRTGDRQPQHF
cdr3_nt: TGCAGCGTTCGGACAGGGGATAGGCAGCCCCAGCATTTT

d_call: TRBD1
clone_size: .
j_call: TRBJ1-4
v_call: TRBV12-3/TRBV12-4
cdr3_aa: CASSSTGGAEKLFF
cdr3_nt: TGTGCCAGCAGTTCAACAGGGGGGGCTGAAAAACTGTTTTTT

d_call: .
clone_size: .
j_call: TRBJ2-1
v_call: TRBV7-9
cdr3_aa: CASSLLGTPPVDEQFF
cdr3_nt: TGTGCCAGCAGCTTACTGGGGACTCCCCCCGTGGATGAGCAGTTCTTC

d_call: TRBD2
clone_size: few
j_call: TRBJ2-1
v_call: TRBV28
cdr3_aa: CASSLPAPFERGNEQFF
cdr3_nt: TGTGCCAGCAGTTTACCCGCCCCCTTCGAGCGGGGGAATGAGCAGTTCTTC

d_call: .
clone_size: many
j_call: TRBJ2-1
v_call: TRBV12-3/TRBV12-4
cdr3_aa: CASSLGGGQFF
cdr3_nt: TGTGCCAGCAGTTTAGGGGGTGGGCAGTTCTTC

d_call: .
clone_size: few
j_call: TRBJ2-7
v_call: TRBV5-1
cdr3_aa: CASSLGGYYEQYF
cdr3_nt: TGCGCCAGCAGCTTGGGCGGTTACTACGAGCAGTACTTC

d_call: TRBD2
clone_size: few
j_call: TRBJ2-1
v_call: TRBV5-1
cdr3_aa: CASSLYQRGGVLFF
cdr3_nt: TGCGCCAGCAGCTTGTACCAGCGGGGGGGAGTTCTGTTCTTC

d_call: TRBD1
clone_size: .
j_call: TRBJ1-5
v_call: TRBV18
cdr3_aa: CASSPGTGKQPQHF
cdr3_nt: TGTGCCAGCTCACCCGGGACAGGGAAGCAGCCCCAGCATTTT

d_call: TRBD1
clone_size: .
j_call: TRBJ2-7
v_call: TRBV5-1
cdr3_aa: CASSLGGTGGNEQYF
cdr3_nt: TGCGCCAGCAGCTTGGGAGGGACAGGGGGCAACGAGCAGTACTTC

d_call: .
clone_size: once
j_call: TRBJ2-4
v_call: TRBV19
cdr3_aa: CASSIERGPDIQYF
cdr3_nt: TGTGCCAGTAGTATAGAACGGGGTCCAGACATTCAGTACTTC

d_call: .
clone_size: few
j_call: TRBJ2-5
v_call: TRBV5-1
cdr3_aa: CASSLSRGRETQYF
cdr3_nt: TGCGCCAGCAGCTTAAGCCGAGGAAGAGAGACCCAGTACTTC

d_call: TRBD1
clone_size: .
j_call: TRBJ1-1
v_call: TRBV7-2
cdr3_aa: CASSPPQGAFTEAFF
cdr3_nt: TGTGCCAGCAGCCCGCCTCAGGGGGCGTTCACTGAAGCTTTCTTT

d_call: TRBD2
clone_size: .
j_call: TRBJ2-5
v_call: TRBV5-1
cdr3_aa: CASSLASSGIQETQYF
cdr3_nt: TGCGCCAGCAGCTTGGCCTCTAGCGGGATTCAAGAGACCCAGTACTTC

d_call: .
clone_size: many
j_call: TRBJ2-3
v_call: TRBV5-6
cdr3_aa: CASSLFGQSTDTQYF
cdr3_nt: TGTGCCAGCAGCTTGTTCGGACAGAGCACAGATACGCAGTATTTT

d_call: TRBD2
clone_size: .
j_call: TRBJ2-7
v_call: TRBV16
cdr3_aa: CASSQTTSGGYEQYF
cdr3_nt: TGTGCCAGCAGCCAAACGACTAGCGGGGGCTACGAGCAGTACTTC

d_call: .
clone_size: few
j_call: TRBJ2-5
v_call: TRBV20-1
cdr3_aa: CSAGRVETQYF
cdr3_nt: TGCAGTGCTGGCCGTGTTGAGACCCAGTACTTC

d_call: .
clone_size: few
j_call: TRBJ1-6
v_call: TRBV7-3
cdr3_aa: CASSRDGYNSPLHF
cdr3_nt: TGTGCCAGCAGCCGGGACGGATATAATTCACCCCTCCACTTT

d_call: .
clone_size: many
j_call: TRBJ2-7
v_call: TRBV29-1
cdr3_aa: CSVRVGPYEQYF
cdr3_nt: TGCAGCGTAAGGGTGGGGCCCTACGAGCAGTACTTC

d_call: .
clone_size: few
j_call: TRBJ1-6
v_call: TRBV4-3
cdr3_aa: CASSQDKGRSPLHF
cdr3_nt: TGCGCCAGCAGCCAAGATAAGGGGCGGTCACCCCTCCACTTT

d_call: TRBD1
clone_size: few
j_call: TRBJ1-5
v_call: TRBV12-3/TRBV12-4
cdr3_aa: CASSPMTGRYQPQHF
cdr3_nt: TGTGCCAGCAGTCCCATGACAGGGCGGTATCAGCCCCAGCATTTT

d_call: .
clone_size: .
j_call: TRBJ2-1
v_call: TRBV10-3
cdr3_aa: CAISEVHHEQFF
cdr3_nt: TGTGCCATCAGTGAGGTTCATCATGAGCAGTTCTTC

d_call: TRBD2
clone_size: few
j_call: TRBJ2-3
v_call: TRBV12-3/TRBV12-4
cdr3_aa: CASSSPSGGAGDTQYF
cdr3_nt: TGTGCCAGCAGTTCCCCTAGCGGGGGGGCCGGAGATACGCAGTATTTT

d_call: .
clone_size: few
j_call: TRBJ2-7
v_call: TRBV30
cdr3_aa: CAWSRPGWDTEQYF
cdr3_nt: TGTGCCTGGAGTAGGCCAGGGTGGGATACGGAGCAGTACTTC

d_call: .
clone_size: .
j_call: TRBJ2-7
v_call: TRBV7-3
cdr3_aa: CASSLQSGVALEQYF
cdr3_nt: TGTGCCAGCAGCTTACAGTCGGGAGTCGCCCTCGAGCAGTACTTC

d_call: .
clone_size: few
j_call: TRBJ2-3
v_call: TRBV24-1
cdr3_aa: CATSDLTGGRTDTQYF
cdr3_nt: TGTGCCACCAGTGATTTGACCGGGGGACGCACAGATACGCAGTATTTT

d_call: .
clone_size: .
j_call: TRBJ2-1
v_call: TRBV6-6
cdr3_aa: CASRREYEQFF
cdr3_nt: TGTGCCAGCCGACGGGAATATGAGCAGTTCTTC